The sequence of this TCR beta chain was determined in a study of cytotoxic CD8 clonotypes in ibrutinib-treated CLL. Study background: Sample averages reached 255,043 productive templates and 94,082 productive rearrangements.

The ends lost 2 bases at V and 1 base at J; junction bases unmatched: 4. CDR1 is SGHTA and CDR2 is FQGNSA in the germline V gene. The length of the CDR3 is 16 residues. Targeted sequencing depth ranged from 1 in 200,000 to 1 in 1 million T cells. Clones were read by immunoSEQ multiplex PCR, and TCRdb kept only the in-frame ones, dropping some. The data show more than 85,000 clones, approximately 78% seen once. This clone turned up a few times. The rearrangement uses TRBV7-2 and TRBJ2-5; 10 bases match TRBD2. The receptor was isolated from a human donor with chronic lymphocytic leukemia. The sample in question was PBMCs, obtained after 12 months of ibrutinib treatment. CDR3: CASSLLAGDIQETQYF. The CDR3 region has the DNA TGTGCCAGCAGCTTACTAGCGGGGGACATCCAAGAGACCCAGTACTTC. Filled out from reference TRBV7-2 and TRBJ2-5, the complete variable domain reads GAGVSQSPSNKVTEKGKDVELRCDPISGHTALYWYRQSLGQGLEFLIYFQGNSAPDKSGLPSDRFSAERTGGSVSTLTIQRTQQEDSAVYLCASSLLAGDIQETQYFGPGTRLLVL.